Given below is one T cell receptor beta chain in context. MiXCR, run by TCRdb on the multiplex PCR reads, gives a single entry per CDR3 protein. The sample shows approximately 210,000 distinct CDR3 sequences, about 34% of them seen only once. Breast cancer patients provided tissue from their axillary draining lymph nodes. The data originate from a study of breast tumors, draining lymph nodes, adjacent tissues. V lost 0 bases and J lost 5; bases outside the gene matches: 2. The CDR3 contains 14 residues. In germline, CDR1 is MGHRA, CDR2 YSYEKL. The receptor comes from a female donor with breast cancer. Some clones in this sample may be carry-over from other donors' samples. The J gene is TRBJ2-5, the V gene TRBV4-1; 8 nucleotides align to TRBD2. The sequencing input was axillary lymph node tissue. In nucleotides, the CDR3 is TGCGCCAGCAGCCAAGAAAGACTAGCGGAGACCCAGTACTTC. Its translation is CASSQERLAETQYF.